The 26 T cell receptor beta chains presented below share a single source sample, sequenced in a study of shared T cell receptors in the human thymus. Profiling relied on immunoSEQ multiplex PCR, and the TCRdb table lists in-frame clones only, not all of them. The sample has about 380,000 clones, over 90% seen once; the top ten hold 0.015% to 0.02%. Material for sequencing was thymocytes. The receptor set was obtained from a human donor.

This clone was seen only a few times. This chain uses TRBV20-1 with TRBJ2-7, with 7 bases aligning to TRBD1. This CDR3 region has 11 residues. V gave up 4 bases and J gave up 11 bases; unmatched junction bases: 8. Germline assignment: CDR1 DFQATT and CDR2 SNEGSKA (reference sequence). The CDR3 here is CSATYRGKEYF. For the CDR3, the DNA is TGCAGTGCTACCTACAGGGGAAAGGAGTACTTC.

The gene calls are TRBV11-2 and TRBJ1-3; D uncertain. CDR1 and CDR2 from the germline V gene are SGHAT and FQNNGV. The V end lost 0 bases, the J end lost 0 bases, and 12 bases lay between the germline ends. The CDR3 is 17 amino acids. The CDR3 protein is CASSLEMGDISGNTIYF. The CDR3 DNA reads TGTGCCAGCAGCTTAGAAATGGGAGACATCTCTGGAAACACCATATATTTT.

The rearrangement uses TRBV14 and TRBJ1-4; a possible D gene is TRBD1 (6 bases). This CDR3 has 15 amino acids. Trimming removed 7 bases from V and 5 bases from J, with 17 bases in between. Germline V gene lookup returns CDR1 SGHDN and CDR2 FVKESK. CDR3 protein: CASTPSGQGNEKLFF. CDR3 DNA: TGTGCCAGCACCCCCTCAGGGCAGGGGAATGAAAAACTGTTTTTT.

The rearrangement joins TRBV9 to TRBJ2-7; 10 nucleotides align to TRBD2. J gave up 2 bases and V 0 bases, and 5 bases lay outside the gene matches. Germline CDR1 reads SGDLS; CDR2 reads YYNGEE. This CDR3 contains 16 residues. In DNA, the CDR3 is TGTGCCAGCAGCGTAGAGCGGGAGGGGTCTACCTACGAGCAGTACTTC. It specifies CASSVEREGSTYEQYF.

V usage is TRBV7-2 and J usage is TRBJ2-4; D ambiguous. The CDR3 covers 15 residues. In germline, CDR1 is SGHTA, CDR2 FQGNSA. The V and J ends lost 1 base and 0 bases respectively, with 7 bases between them. CDR3: CASSLEAIAKNIQYF. The CDR3 DNA sequence: TGTGCCAGCAGCTTAGAGGCCATAGCCAAAAACATTCAGTACTTC.

The V call is TRBV15, the J call TRBJ1-4; no reliable D call. V shed 1 base and J shed 10 bases, with 10 bases lying between them. The CDR3 extends over 13 amino acids. From germline, CDR1 is LNHNV and CDR2 YYDKDF (reference sequence). The CDR3 loop is CATSRGARGKLFF. CDR3 bases: TGTGCCACCAGCAGAGGGGCGCGGGGAAAACTGTTTTTT.

The V gene is TRBV7-2, the J gene TRBJ2-1; D not resolved. The CDR3 totals 16 residues. Germline CDR1 and CDR2: SGHTA and FQGNSA. Between the trimmed V and J ends, which lost 5 bases and 10 bases, there was a span of 24 bases. The CDR3 loop reads CASSPSGPHSCVEQFF. The DNA of the CDR3 is TGTGCCAGCAGCCCGTCGGGCCCACACTCTTGCGTGGAGCAGTTCTTC.

Concerning this clone: This CDR3 is also generated by other DNA sequences in the sample. The genes are TRBV28 and TRBJ2-7, with D maybe TRBD1 (6 bases). Germline CDR1 MDHEN, CDR2 SYDVKM. The CDR3 runs to 12 residues. V was trimmed by 4 bases and J by 5 bases, leaving 9 bases between them. This CDR3 is CASSCRGDEQYF. In nucleotides, the CDR3 is TGTGCCAGCAGTTGCAGGGGCGACGAGCAGTACTTC.

The V and J genes are TRBV28 and TRBJ2-5, with D perhaps TRBD2 (6 bases). The V gene lost 3 bases and the J gene lost 5 bases, with 16 bases spanning the gap. CDR1 and CDR2 (germline): MDHEN, SYDVKM. The CDR3 is made up of 15 amino acids. The CDR3 here is CASSFVVGGRETQYF. CDR3 sequence (DNA): TGTGCCAGCAGTTTCGTTGTCGGAGGGAGGGAGACCCAGTACTTC. The full variable domain, its missing parts supplied by reference TRBV28 and TRBJ2-5, is DVKVTQSSRYLVKRTGEKVFLECVQDMDHENMFWYRQDPGLGLRLIYFSYDVKMKEKGDIPEGYSVSREKKERFSLILESASTNQTSMYLCASSFVVGGRETQYFGPGTRLLVL.

The count of this clone is one. The chain is built from TRBV5-5 and TRBJ2-7; D ambiguous. This CDR3 spans 14 amino acids. In germline, CDR1 is SGHKS, CDR2 YYEKEE (reference sequence). Trimming pared 1 base from V and 0 bases from J, leaving 8 bases between. CDR3 coding DNA: TGTGCCAGCAGCTTGCGAGCCCCCTCCTACGAGCAGTACTTC. This translates into CASSLRAPSYEQYF.

The chain combines TRBV11-2 with TRBJ2-1; a weak D match, TRBD1 (6 bases). Trimming took off 7 bases at V and 10 bases at J, with 17 bases between the two ends. CDR1 SGHAT and CDR2 FQNNGV come from the germline V gene. This CDR3 contains 13 residues. The CDR3 sequence: CASNKGRTAEQFF. CDR3 DNA: TGTGCCAGCAATAAGGGCCGGACAGCAGAGCAGTTCTTC. The full variable domain, in which reference TRBV11-2 and TRBJ2-1 provide the parts outside the CDR3, is EAGVAQSPRYKIIEKRQSVAFWCNPISGHATLYWYQQILGQGPKLLIQFQNNGVVDDSQLPKDRFSAERLKGVDSTLKIQPAKLEDSAVYLCASNKGRTAEQFFGPGTRLTVL.

The chain couples TRBV10-2 to TRBJ2-7; 9 bases agree with TRBD1. With V trimmed by 5 bases and J by 3 bases, 8 bases remained unmatched. CDR1 and CDR2 from the germline V gene are WSHSY and SAAADI. The CDR3 is 15 amino acids. The chain's CDR3 is CASSPKTGGYYEQYF. The DNA of the CDR3 is TGCGCCAGCAGTCCGAAGACAGGGGGTTACTACGAGCAGTACTTC.

The rearrangement joins TRBV9 to TRBJ1-2, with D unclear. The CDR3 sequence is 13 residues long. Between the trimmed V and J ends, which lost 8 bases and 4 bases, there was a span of 15 bases. In germline, CDR1 is SGDLS, CDR2 YYNGEE. CDR3 nucleotide sequence: TGTGCCAGTTCCCCGGGAGTCTCCTATGGCTACACCTTC. The encoded protein is CASSPGVSYGYTF.

J is TRBJ1-4 and V is TRBV2; D is unresolved. The germline gives CDR1 SNHLY, CDR2 FYNNEI. V lost 6 bases to trimming and J lost 0 bases, with 14 bases between them. The CDR3 is made up of 16 amino acids. CDR3 nucleotide sequence: TGTGCCAGCAGCCGGGCTGGGCAGGCAACTAATGAAAAACTGTTTTTT. Its translation is CASSRAGQATNEKLFF. Drawing the rest from reference TRBV2 and TRBJ1-4, the complete variable domain is EPEVTQTPSHQVTQMGQEVILRCVPISNHLYFYWYRQILGQKVEFLVSFYNNEISEKSEIFDDQFSVERPDGSNFTLKIRSTKLEDSAMYFCASSRAGQATNEKLFFGSGTQLSVL.

This chain links TRBV7-2 with TRBJ2-3; no clear D. V lost 1 base, J lost 4 bases, and 12 bases lay in between. The CDR3 covers 15 residues. Germline loops: CDR1 SGHTA, CDR2 FQGNSA. The CDR3 bases are TGTGCCAGCAGCTTAGTGTCGCCCTGGGCAGATACGCAGTATTTT. This translates into CASSLVSPWADTQYF.

V is TRBV6-5 and J is TRBJ2-7; 9 positions agree with TRBD2. The CDR3 covers 15 residues. Germline CDR1 is MNHEY and CDR2 is SVGAGI. The V and J ends lost 5 bases and 0 bases, in that order; junction bases with no gene match: 5. The CDR3 coding sequence is TGTGCCAGCAGTCGGACTAGCGCGAGCTCCTACGAGCAGTACTTC. Its translation is CASSRTSASSYEQYF.

This clone was observed a single time. The V call is TRBV7-6, the J call TRBJ2-7; D gene unclear. The CDR3 has 13 residues. Germline V gives CDR1 SGHVS, CDR2 FNYEAQ. V lost 5 bases to trimming and J lost 1 base, with 9 bases between them. The CDR3 loop reads CASSGQASYEQYF. The CDR3 DNA follows: TGTGCCAGCAGCGGGCAGGCGTCCTACGAGCAGTACTTC.

The genes are TRBV4-3 and TRBJ1-2; 9 nucleotides line up with TRBD1. This CDR3 has 16 amino acids. Germline V gene lookup returns CDR1 LGHNA and CDR2 YSLEER. Unmatched junction bases numbered 8, after V lost 1 base and J lost 5 bases. CDR3 nucleotides: TGCGCCAGCAGCCAAGTTCCGGGGACAGGGAGATATGGCTACACCTTC. It codes for CASSQVPGTGRYGYTF.

The V call is TRBV27, the J call TRBJ2-3; D remains unclear. There are 17 residues in the CDR3. V shed 1 base and J shed 0 bases, with 14 bases lying between them. CDR1 MNHEY and CDR2 SMNVEV come from the germline V gene (reference sequence). The CDR3 region is CASSLYTGYLSTDTQYF. The CDR3 DNA reads as TGTGCCAGCAGTTTATATACGGGCTACCTGAGCACAGATACGCAGTATTTT.

V and J are TRBV5-6 and TRBJ2-2; 7 positions match TRBD1. Germline V lookup: CDR1 SGHDT, CDR2 YYEEEE. This CDR3 is built from 15 residues. With 6 bases clipped from V and 4 bases from J, the junction kept 9 bases outside the gene matches. The CDR3 here is CASTTGDVFTGELFF. The CDR3 nucleotides are TGTGCCAGCACAACAGGGGACGTTTTCACCGGGGAGCTGTTTTTT.

V and J are TRBV2 and TRBJ2-7; D remains ambiguous. Germline assignment: CDR1 SNHLY and CDR2 FYNNEI. This CDR3 contains 14 residues. Trimming pared 5 bases from V and 4 bases from J, leaving 15 bases between. CDR3 in DNA: TGTGCCAGCAGTTTCCAAACTTTTATGTACGAGCAGTACTTC. It yields the protein CASSFQTFMYEQYF.

The J gene is TRBJ2-1, the V gene TRBV7-9; D perhaps matches TRBD2 (6 bases). The germline V gene has CDR1 SEHNR and CDR2 FQNEAQ (reference sequence). The V end was cut by 5 bases, the J end by 3 bases, with 14 bases between. The CDR3 extends over 15 amino acids. The CDR3 loop reads CASSPPPTSYNEQFF. Here the CDR3 DNA reads TGTGCCAGCAGCCCCCCCCCGACTAGCTACAATGAGCAGTTCTTC.

The chain employs TRBV6-1 and TRBJ1-3; D uncertain. The length of the CDR3 is 10 residues. CDR1 and CDR2 (germline): MNHNS, SASEGT. CDR3 coding DNA: TGTGCGCAGGCTGGAAACACCATATATTTT. It specifies CAQAGNTIYF.

The V and J genes are TRBV5-4 and TRBJ1-1; 7 bases are a match to TRBD1. The CDR3 is 15 amino acids. With 0 bases clipped from V and 3 bases from J, the junction kept 5 bases outside the gene matches. Germline CDR1 SGHNT, CDR2 YYREEE (reference sequence). CDR3 loop: CASSLEGGGDTEAFF. DNA for the CDR3: TGTGCCAGCAGCTTGGAGGGAGGGGGCGACACTGAAGCTTTCTTT.

This chain joins TRBV27 and TRBJ2-1; 9 nucleotides agree with TRBD2. The CDR3 is made up of 14 amino acids. CDR1 and CDR2 (germline): MNHEY, SMNVEV (reference sequence). The trim removed 3 bases at V and 8 bases at J, leaving 5 bases unmatched. In DNA, the CDR3 is TGTGCCAGCAGTTTGTCTAGCGGGATAGATGAGCAGTTCTTC. Its protein is CASSLSSGIDEQFF.

V is TRBV5-1 and J is TRBJ1-2; 8 nucleotides line up with TRBD1. This CDR3 is built from 16 residues. J lost 4 bases, V lost 3 bases, and 11 bases had no gene match. Per germline, CDR1 SGHRS and CDR2 YFSETQ. CDR3 nucleotide sequence: TGCGCCAGCAGCTGGGACAGGAGAAAATCATGCTATGGCTACACCTTC. Translation gives CASSWDRRKSCYGYTF.